This record covers a single T cell receptor (beta chain). Produced via immunoSEQ multiplex PCR; TCRdb's table is partial and in-frame only. This sample has just over 250,000 clones, with 86% found just once. Trimming removed 8 bases from V and 4 bases from J; junction bases left unmatched: 6. Germline loops: CDR1 ENHRY, CDR2 SYGVKD. The CDR3 covers 14 residues. This sample was taken from a study of blood T cell repertoires in COVID-19. The sequence derives from a man aged 40-55 years who had recovered from COVID-19. The chain combines TRBV10-3 with TRBJ2-3; 10 bases match TRBD2. The sequenced sample consisted of peripheral blood. CDR3 amino acids: CAIGPSGSPDTQYF. CDR3 nucleotides: TGTGCCATCGGTCCTAGCGGGAGCCCAGATACGCAGTATTTT.